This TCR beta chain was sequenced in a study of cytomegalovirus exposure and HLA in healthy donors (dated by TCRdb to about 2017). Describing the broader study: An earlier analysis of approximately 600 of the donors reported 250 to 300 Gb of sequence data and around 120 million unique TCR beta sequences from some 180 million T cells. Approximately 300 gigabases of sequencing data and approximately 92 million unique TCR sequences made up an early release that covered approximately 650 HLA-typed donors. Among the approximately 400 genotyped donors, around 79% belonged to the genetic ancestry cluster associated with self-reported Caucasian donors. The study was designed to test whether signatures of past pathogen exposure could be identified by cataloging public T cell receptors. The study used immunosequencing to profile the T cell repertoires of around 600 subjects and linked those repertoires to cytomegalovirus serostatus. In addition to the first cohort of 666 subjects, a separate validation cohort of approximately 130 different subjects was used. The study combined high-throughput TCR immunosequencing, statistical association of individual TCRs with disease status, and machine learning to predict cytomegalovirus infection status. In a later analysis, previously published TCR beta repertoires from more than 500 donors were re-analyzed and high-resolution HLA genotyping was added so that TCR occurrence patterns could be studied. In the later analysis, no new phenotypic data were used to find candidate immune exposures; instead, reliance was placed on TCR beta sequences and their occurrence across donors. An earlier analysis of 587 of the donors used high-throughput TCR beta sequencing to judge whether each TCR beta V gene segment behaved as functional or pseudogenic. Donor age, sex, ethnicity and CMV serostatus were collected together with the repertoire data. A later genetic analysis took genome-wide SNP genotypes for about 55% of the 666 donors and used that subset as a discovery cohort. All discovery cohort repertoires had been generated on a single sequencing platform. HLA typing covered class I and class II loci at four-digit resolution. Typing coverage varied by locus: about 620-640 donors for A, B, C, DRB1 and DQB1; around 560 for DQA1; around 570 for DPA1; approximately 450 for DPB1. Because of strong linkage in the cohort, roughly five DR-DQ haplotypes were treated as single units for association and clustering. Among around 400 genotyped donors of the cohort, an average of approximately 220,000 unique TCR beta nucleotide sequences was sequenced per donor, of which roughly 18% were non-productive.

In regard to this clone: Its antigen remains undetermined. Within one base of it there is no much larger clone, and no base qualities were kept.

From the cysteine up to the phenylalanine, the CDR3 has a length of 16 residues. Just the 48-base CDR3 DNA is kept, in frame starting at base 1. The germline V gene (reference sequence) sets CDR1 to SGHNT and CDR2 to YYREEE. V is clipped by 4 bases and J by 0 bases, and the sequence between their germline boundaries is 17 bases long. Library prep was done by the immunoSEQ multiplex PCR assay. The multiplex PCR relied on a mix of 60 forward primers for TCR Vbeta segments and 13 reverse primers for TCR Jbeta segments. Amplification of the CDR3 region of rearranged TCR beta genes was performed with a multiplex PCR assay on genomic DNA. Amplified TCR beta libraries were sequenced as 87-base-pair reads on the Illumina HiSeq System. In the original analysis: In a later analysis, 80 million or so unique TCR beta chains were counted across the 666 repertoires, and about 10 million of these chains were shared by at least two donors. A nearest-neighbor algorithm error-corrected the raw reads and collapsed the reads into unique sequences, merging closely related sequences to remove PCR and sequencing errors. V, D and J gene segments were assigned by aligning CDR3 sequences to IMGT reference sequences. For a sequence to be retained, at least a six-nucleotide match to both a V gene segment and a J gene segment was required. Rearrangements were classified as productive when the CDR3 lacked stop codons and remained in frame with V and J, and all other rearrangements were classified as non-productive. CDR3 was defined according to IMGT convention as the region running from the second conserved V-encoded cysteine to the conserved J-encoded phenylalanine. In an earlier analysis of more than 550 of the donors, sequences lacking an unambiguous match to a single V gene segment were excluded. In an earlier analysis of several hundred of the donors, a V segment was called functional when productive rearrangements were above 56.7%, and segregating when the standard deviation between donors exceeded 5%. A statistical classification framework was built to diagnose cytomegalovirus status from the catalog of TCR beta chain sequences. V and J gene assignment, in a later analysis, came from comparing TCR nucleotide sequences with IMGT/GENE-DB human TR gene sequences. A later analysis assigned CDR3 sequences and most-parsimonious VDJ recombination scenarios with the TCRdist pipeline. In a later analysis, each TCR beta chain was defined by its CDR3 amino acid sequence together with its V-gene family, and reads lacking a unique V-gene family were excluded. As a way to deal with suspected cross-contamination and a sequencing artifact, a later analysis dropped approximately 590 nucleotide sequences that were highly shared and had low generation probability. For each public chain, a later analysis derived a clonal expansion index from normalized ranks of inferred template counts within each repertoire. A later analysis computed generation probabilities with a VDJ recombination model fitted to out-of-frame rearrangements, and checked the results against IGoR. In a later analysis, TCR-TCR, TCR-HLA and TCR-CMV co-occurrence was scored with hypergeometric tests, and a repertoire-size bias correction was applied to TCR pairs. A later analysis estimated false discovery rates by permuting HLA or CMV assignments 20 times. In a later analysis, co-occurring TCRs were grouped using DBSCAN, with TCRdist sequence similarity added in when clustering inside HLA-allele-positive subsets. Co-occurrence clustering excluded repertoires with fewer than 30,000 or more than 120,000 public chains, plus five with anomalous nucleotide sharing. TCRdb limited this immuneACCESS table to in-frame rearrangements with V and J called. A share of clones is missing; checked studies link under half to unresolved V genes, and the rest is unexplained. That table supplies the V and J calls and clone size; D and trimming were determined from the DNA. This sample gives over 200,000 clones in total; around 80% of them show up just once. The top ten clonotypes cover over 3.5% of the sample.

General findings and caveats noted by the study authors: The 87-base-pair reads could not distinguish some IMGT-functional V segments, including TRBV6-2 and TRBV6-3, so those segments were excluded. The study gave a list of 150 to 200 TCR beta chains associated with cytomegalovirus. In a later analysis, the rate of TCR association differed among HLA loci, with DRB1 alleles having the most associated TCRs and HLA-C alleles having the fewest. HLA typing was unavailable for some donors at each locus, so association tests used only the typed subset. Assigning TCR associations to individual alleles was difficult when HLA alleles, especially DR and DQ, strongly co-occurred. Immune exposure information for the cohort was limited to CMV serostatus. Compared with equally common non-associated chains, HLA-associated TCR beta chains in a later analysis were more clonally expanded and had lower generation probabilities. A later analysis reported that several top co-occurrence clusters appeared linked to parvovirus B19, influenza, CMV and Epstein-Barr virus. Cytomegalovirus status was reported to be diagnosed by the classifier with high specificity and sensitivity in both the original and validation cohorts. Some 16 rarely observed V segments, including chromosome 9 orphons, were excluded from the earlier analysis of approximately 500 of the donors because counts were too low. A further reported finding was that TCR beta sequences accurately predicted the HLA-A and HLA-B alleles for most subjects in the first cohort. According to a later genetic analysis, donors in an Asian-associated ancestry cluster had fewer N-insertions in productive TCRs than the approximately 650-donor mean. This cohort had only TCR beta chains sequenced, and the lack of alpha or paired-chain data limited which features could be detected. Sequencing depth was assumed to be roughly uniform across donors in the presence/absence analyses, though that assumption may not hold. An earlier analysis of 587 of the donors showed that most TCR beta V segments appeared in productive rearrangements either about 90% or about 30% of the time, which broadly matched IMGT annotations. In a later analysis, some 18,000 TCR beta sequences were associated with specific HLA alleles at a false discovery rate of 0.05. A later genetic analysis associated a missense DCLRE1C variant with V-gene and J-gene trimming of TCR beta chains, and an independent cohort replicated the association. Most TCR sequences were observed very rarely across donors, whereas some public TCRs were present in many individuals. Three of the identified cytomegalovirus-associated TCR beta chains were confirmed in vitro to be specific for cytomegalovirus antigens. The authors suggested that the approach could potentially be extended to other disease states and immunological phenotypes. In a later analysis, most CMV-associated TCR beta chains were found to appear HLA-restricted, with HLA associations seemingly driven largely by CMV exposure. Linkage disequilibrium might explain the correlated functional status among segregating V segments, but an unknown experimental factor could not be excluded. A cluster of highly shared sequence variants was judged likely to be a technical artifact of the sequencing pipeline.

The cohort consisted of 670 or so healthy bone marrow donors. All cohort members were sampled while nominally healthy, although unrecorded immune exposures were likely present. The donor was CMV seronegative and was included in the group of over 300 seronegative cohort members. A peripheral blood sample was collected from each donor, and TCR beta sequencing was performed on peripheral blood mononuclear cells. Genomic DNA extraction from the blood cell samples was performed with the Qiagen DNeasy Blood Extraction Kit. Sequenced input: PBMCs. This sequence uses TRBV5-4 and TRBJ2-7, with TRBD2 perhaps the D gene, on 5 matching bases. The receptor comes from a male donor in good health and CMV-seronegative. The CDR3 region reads CASSTARRRSSYEQYF. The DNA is TGTGCCAGCAGCACCGCACGGAGGAGGAGCTCCTACGAGCAGTACTTC.